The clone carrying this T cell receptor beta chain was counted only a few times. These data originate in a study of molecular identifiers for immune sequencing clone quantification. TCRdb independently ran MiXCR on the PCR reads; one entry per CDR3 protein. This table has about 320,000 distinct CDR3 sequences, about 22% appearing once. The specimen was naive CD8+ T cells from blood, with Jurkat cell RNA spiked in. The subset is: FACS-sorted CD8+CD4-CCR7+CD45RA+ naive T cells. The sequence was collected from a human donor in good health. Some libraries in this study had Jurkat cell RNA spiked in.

Here the CDR3 DNA reads TGCAGTGCTAGTATTAGCGGGATGCTAGATACGCAGTATTTT. It is translated as CSASISGMLDTQYF. The genes are TRBV20-1 and TRBJ2-3; the match to TRBD2 covers 8 bases. CDR3 length equals 14 residues. Germline trimming cut 3 bases from V and 5 bases from J; bases unmatched to any gene: 7. Germline V gene data show CDR1 as DFQATT and CDR2 as SNEGSKA (reference sequence).